This T cell receptor (beta chain) was documented in a study of OX40 agonist ivuxolimab in advanced cancers. The study in broad terms: Ivuxolimab, which targeted the costimulatory receptor OX40 (CD134), was an agonistic, fully human IgG2 monoclonal antibody. Intravenous ivuxolimab was administered to patients every 2 weeks at six dose levels: 0.01, 0.1, 0.3, 1.5, 3 and 10 mg/kg. Of the roughly 54 patients in dose escalation, approximately 20 had hepatocellular carcinoma, some 15 had melanoma, 9 had renal cell carcinoma and 9 had head and neck cancer. In the dose-escalation cohort, 82.7% of patients were male, and the mean age was approximately 60 years, with a range of 23 to 79. Patients were allowed to have had prior anti-PD-1, anti-PD-L1 or anti-CTLA-4 therapy, and 30% to 40% of the dose-escalation patients had been treated with checkpoint inhibitors. Partial responses were achieved by three dose-escalation patients, of whom one had hepatocellular carcinoma and two had cutaneous melanoma. Peripheral TCRbeta sequencing was intended to test whether TCR sequence diversity was altered and clonal T-cell expansion was caused by ivuxolimab. The paper covers the monotherapy dose-escalation part of the phase I ivuxolimab trial, which included N of about 50 patients. Results the study describes overall, beyond this receptor: Low levels of normalized T-cell clonal expansion were also shown by some nonresponding patients. The antigen specificity of the peripheral T cells that underwent clonal expansion was not determined. On average, CD8+ T cells showed more expanded clones than CD4+ T cells after ivuxolimab. Partial responders in the 0.1-3.0 mg/kg groups had among the lowest normalized peripheral clonal expansion, especially among CD8+ T cells. At doses of 0.1 to 3.0 mg/kg, clonal expansion of both CD4+ and CD8+ blood T cells was observed from baseline to week 6.

To sequence the TCRbeta CDR3 region, genomic DNA was isolated from the sorted cells. The immunoSEQ Assay was used for sequencing of TCRbeta CDR3 regions. Entries here come from immuneACCESS through TCRdb and include only in-frame sequences with V and J called. Some clones fail to appear in such tables; in the studies checked, an unresolved V gene covers under half of the shortfall, and the cause of the remainder is unknown. The sample data list under 65,000 clones, and roughly 87% of these were observed just once. About 0.34% of the sample goes to the ten largest clones. Remarks on this clone: Its antigen is still unknown. Base qualities are missing; no much larger clone stands one base away.

The CDR3 starts with the cysteine, ends with the phenylalanine, and has 13 residues. Of all the DNA, just the CDR3 is kept, 39 bases in frame from base 1. V is trimmed back by 4 bases and J by 5 bases, and the junction contains 5 bases that no gene match accounts for. From the germline V gene, CDR1 is SGHRS and CDR2 is YFSETQ. Patients with a history of autoimmune disease or receiving systemic immunosuppression were excluded from the trial. In every dose cohort, peripheral blood was drawn for TCR sequencing at baseline, cycle 4 day 1, and cycle 7 day 1. Samples were obtained from an open-label, multicenter, first-in-human phase I dose-escalation trial of ivuxolimab. Adults with locally advanced or metastatic head and neck squamous cell, hepatocellular, melanoma or renal cell carcinoma were enrolled in the trial. Before TCR sequencing, CD4+ T cells and CD8+ T cells were sorted from peripheral blood as separate populations.

This receptor was taken from an adult with an advanced solid tumor such as melanoma, head and neck, liver or kidney cancer. This sequence uses TRBV5-1 and TRBJ2-5; 7 junctional bases match TRBD1. Sequencing was performed on CD4+ or CD8+ T cells sorted from blood, taken in a trial of the OX40 agonist ivuxolimab. CDR3 sequence: CASSRQGRETQYF. The DNA is TGCGCCAGCAGCCGACAGGGCCGGGAGACCCAGTACTTC.